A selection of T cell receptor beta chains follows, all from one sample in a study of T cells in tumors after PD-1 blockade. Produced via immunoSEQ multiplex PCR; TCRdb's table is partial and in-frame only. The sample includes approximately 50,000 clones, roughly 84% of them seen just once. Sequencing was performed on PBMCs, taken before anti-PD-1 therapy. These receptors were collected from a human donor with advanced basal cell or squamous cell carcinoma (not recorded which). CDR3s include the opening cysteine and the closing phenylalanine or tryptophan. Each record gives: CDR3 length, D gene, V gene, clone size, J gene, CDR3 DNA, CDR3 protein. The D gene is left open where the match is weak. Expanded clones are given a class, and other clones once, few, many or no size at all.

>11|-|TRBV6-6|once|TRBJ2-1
TGTGCCAGCAGTCCAAGAGCGGAGCAGTTCTTC
CASSPRAEQFF
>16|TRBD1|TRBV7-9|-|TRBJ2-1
TGTGCCAGCAGCTTCCATACCGGGACAGGGCGCCATGAGCAGTTCTTC
CASSFHTGTGRHEQFF
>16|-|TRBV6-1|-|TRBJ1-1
TGTGCCAGCAGTGAAATTCTGACTGTGGGGCCCGCTGAAGCTTTCTTT
CASSEILTVGPAEAFF
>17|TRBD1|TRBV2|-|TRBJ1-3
TGTGCCAGCAGGAGTGGGACAGGGGGCTCTCCTGGAAACACCATATATTTT
CASRSGTGGSPGNTIYF
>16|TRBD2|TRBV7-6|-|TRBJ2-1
TGTGCCAGCAGCTTAAATAGCGGGACCTACTTGGATGAGCAGTTCTTC
CASSLNSGTYLDEQFF
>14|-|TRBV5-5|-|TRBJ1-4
TGTGCCAGCAGCTTGGTGGGGGTTGATGAAAAACTGTTTTTT
CASSLVGVDEKLFF
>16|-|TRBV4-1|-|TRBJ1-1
TGCGCCAGCAGCCAAACCGCCATTGGGGGCCGAGTTGAAGCTTTCTTT
CASSQTAIGGRVEAFF
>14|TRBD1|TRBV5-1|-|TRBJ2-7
TGCGCCAGCAGCTGGGGACAGGGTGGCAACGAGCAGTACTTC
CASSWGQGGNEQYF
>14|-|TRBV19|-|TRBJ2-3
TGTGCCAGTAGTATTGAGCGGCGAGCGGATACGCAGTATTTT
CASSIERRADTQYF
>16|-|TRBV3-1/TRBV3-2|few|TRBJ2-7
TGTGCCAGCAGCCAAGACCTCGGACTGATATCCTACGAGCAGTACTTC
CASSQDLGLISYEQYF
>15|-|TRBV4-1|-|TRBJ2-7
TGCGCCAGCAGCCAAGGGCCGGGGGCGGACTACGAGCAGTACTTC
CASSQGPGADYEQYF
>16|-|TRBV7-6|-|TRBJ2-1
TGTGCCAGCAGCTCTTTGGGAGGAGGACCTTACAATGAGCAGTTCTTC
CASSSLGGGPYNEQFF
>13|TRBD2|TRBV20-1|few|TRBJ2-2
TGCAGTGCTAGTCACAGCGGGACCAGGGAGCTGTTTTTT
CSASHSGTRELFF
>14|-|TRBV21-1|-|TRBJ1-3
TGTGCCAGCAGCAAAGGGGTAATTGGAAACACCATATATTTT
CASSKGVIGNTIYF
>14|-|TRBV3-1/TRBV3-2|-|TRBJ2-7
TGTGCCAGCAGCCAGGACAGTAACTCCTACGAGCAGTACTTC
CASSQDSNSYEQYF
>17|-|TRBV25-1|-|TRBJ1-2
TGTGCCAGCAGCGGGTTCCCCGGGACAATATTTCCCTATGGCTACACCTTC
CASSGFPGTIFPYGYTF
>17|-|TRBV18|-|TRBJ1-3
TGTGCCAGCTCCCCACCGGGGGGTTCCCACTCTGGAAACACCATATATTTT
CASSPPGGSHSGNTIYF
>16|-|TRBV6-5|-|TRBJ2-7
TGTGCCAGCAGTTACTCCTTTCCGGACAACGCCTACGAGCAGTACTTC
CASSYSFPDNAYEQYF
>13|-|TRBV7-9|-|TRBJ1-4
TGTGCCAGCAGCTTCGGGGGTAATGAAAAACTGTTTTTT
CASSFGGNEKLFF
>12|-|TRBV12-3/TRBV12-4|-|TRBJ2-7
TGTGCCAGCAGTTTCCTCTCCTACGAGCAGTACTTC
CASSFLSYEQYF
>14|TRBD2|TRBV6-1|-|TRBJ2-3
TGTGCCAGCAGTGAGGTTAGCGGGTGGGGTACGCAGTATTTT
CASSEVSGWGTQYF
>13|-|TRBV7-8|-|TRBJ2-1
TGTGCCAGCAGCTTGGGCAGCGACGATCGGCAGTTCTTC
CASSLGSDDRQFF
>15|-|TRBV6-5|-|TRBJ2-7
TGTGCCAGCAGACAGGCCGGGACCCAAGGGTACGAGCAGTACTTC
CASRQAGTQGYEQYF
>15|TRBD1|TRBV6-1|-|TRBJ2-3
TGTGCCAGCAGTGACCGACAGGGAAGCACAGATACGCAGTATTTT
CASSDRQGSTDTQYF
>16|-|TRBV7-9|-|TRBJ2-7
TGTGCCAGCAGTTTTATGGGGACGGGTAACCCCTACGAGCAGTACTTC
CASSFMGTGNPYEQYF
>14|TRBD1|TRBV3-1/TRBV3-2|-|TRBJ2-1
TGTGCCAGCAGCCCACCGACAGGGAAAAATGAGCAGTTCTTC
CASSPPTGKNEQFF
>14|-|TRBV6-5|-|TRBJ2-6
TGTGCCAGCAGTTTGGGGGGCCTGGCCAACGTCCTGACTTTC
CASSLGGLANVLTF
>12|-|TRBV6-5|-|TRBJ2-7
TGTGCCAGCTATAAAGCCCGCAACGAGCAGTACTTC
CASYKARNEQYF
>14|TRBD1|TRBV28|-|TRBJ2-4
TGTGCCAGCAGCCAGGACAGGGGAGTCTACATTCAGTACTTC
CASSQDRGVYIQYF
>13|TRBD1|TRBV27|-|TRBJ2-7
TGTGCCAGCAGTTTATGGACAGGCGGCGAGCAGTACTTC
CASSLWTGGEQYF
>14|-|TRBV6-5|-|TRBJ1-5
TGTGCCAGCAGTTACTCACACCTCCATCAGCCCCAGCATTTT
CASSYSHLHQPQHF
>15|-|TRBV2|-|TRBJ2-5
TGTGCCAGCAGTGATCGTGGGACGGTGGGAGAGACCCAGTACTTC
CASSDRGTVGETQYF
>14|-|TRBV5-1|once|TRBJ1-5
TGCGCCAGCACGGGAGTGGGGGGGGGTCAGCCCCAGCATTTT
CASTGVGGGQPQHF
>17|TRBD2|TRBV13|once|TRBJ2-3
TGTGCCAGCAGCCAAGACGGGACTAGCGGAGGGGGGGATACGCAGTATTTT
CASSQDGTSGGGDTQYF
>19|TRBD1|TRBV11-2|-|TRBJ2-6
TGTGCCAGCAGTTCCAACATTCCGGGACAGGGGACTGGGGCCAACGTCCTGACTTTC
CASSSNIPGQGTGANVLTF
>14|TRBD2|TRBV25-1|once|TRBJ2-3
TGTGCCAGCAGTGAAGTAGCGGGGGGGCAGGTCAGGTATTTT
CASSEVAGGQVRYF
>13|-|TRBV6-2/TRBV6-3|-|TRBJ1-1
TGTGCCAGCAGTTACCGGAGGGGGGGCGAAGCTTTCTTT
CASSYRRGGEAFF
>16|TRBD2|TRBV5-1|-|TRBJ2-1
TGCGCCAGCAGCTTGAGGTCGGCTAGCGGAACGGCTGAGCAGTTCTTC
CASSLRSASGTAEQFF
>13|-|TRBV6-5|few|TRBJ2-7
TGTGCCAGCAGTACGCGGCACTCCTACGAGCAGTACTTC
CASSTRHSYEQYF
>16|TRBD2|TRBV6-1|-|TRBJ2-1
TGTGCCAGCAGTGAAGCGGCGGGGGGGGGCTTGAATGAGCAGTTCTTC
CASSEAAGGGLNEQFF